This T cell receptor beta chain was observed in a study of T cell responses to AZD1222 COVID-19 vaccine. A note on this clone: The antigen is undetermined.

General study findings and limits: Among vaccine-associated CD4 TCRs, coverage spanned spike, with dominance at 160-218 and 743-854.

Assay: immunoSEQ multiplex PCR; the TCRdb copy retains only in-frame clones and omits some. The data show approximately 60,000 clones, with 84% seen just once and 7.3% held by the top ten. V was pared by 4 bases and J by 0 bases, with 3 bases of the junction left unmatched. Germline V CDR1 and CDR2: SGHRS, YFSETQ. There are 16 residues in the CDR3. The specimen was peripheral blood, collected on day 0 of AZD1222 vaccination. The TCR sequence derives from an adult in good health. The chain links TRBV5-1 to TRBJ2-1, with 11 positions matching TRBD2. CDR3 protein: CASSLLAGGSYNEQFF. The CDR3 region has the DNA TGCGCCAGCAGCCTGCTAGCGGGGGGCTCCTACAATGAGCAGTTCTTC.